These 23 T cell receptor beta chains came from one sample sequenced in a study of T-cell memory formation after mild COVID-19. One entry per CDR3 protein, called by TCRdb with MiXCR from the 5' RACE reads. The sample has a few hundred thousand distinct CDR3 sequences, about a fifth seen once. Sequencing was done on a sample of PBMCs or a T cell subset sorted from them (not recorded which). The receptors come from an adult woman who had mild COVID-19 (a few samples of this study predate the infection). Cell type and time point are not known.

As to this clonotype: At one of its ends the junction is not consistent with the germline gene, which may arise from a read error. The chain links TRBV18 to TRBJ1-4, with D perhaps TRBD1 (6 bases). CDR1 KGHSH and CDR2 LQKENI come from the germline V gene. The CDR3 is 15 amino acids. The CDR3 protein is CASTPRGDINEKLFF. The CDR3 DNA follows: TGTGCCAGCACACCCCGGGGGGACATCAATGAAAAACTGTTTTTT.

CDR3 nucleotide sequence: TGCGCCAGCAGCTTGGACAGCTCCCCCTATGGCTACACCTTC. Protein product: CASSLDSSPYGYTF. The V gene is TRBV5-1, the J gene TRBJ1-2; D gene ambiguous. Germline CDR1 and CDR2: SGHRS and YFSETQ. The CDR3 is made up of 14 amino acids. Trimming shortened V by 0 bases and J by 4 bases, and 10 bases separated the two germline ends. The whole variable domain, remainder taken from reference TRBV5-1 and TRBJ1-2, is KAGVTQTPRYLIKTRGQQVTLSCSPISGHRSVSWYQQTPGQGLQFLFEYFSETQRNKGNFPGRFSGRQFSNSRSEMNVSTLELGDSALYLCASSLDSSPYGYTFGSGTRLTVV.

The chain joins TRBV6-4 to TRBJ1-3; unclear D gene. The CDR3 contains 17 residues. CDR1 is MRHNA and CDR2 is SNTAGT in the germline V gene. Trimming removed 1 base from V and 1 base from J, with 14 bases in between. CDR3 protein: CASSDWEQSNSGNTIYF. DNA of the CDR3: TGTGCCAGCAGTGACTGGGAACAGTCGAATTCTGGAAACACCATATATTTT.

V and J are TRBV20-1 and TRBJ1-2; possible D gene TRBD1, 6 bases. V was pared by 1 base and J by 1 base, with 10 bases between. This CDR3 spans 14 amino acids. CDR1 and CDR2 from the germline V gene are DFQATT and SNEGSKA (reference sequence). CDR3: CSARGEGGNYGYTF. Written as DNA, the CDR3 is TGCAGTGCTAGAGGAGAAGGGGGTAACTATGGCTACACCTTC.

The rearrangement joins TRBV27 to TRBJ1-2; D is perhaps TRBD1 (5 bases). The CDR3 loop spans 15 amino acids. From germline, CDR1 is MNHEY and CDR2 SMNVEV (reference sequence). The V end was cut by 5 bases, the J end by 8 bases, with 21 bases between. The CDR3 coding sequence is TGTGCCAGCAGTCCCCTCCCCCTGGACATAACCGGCTACACCTTC. Translating gives CASSPLPLDITGYTF.

This rearrangement joins TRBV4-2 to TRBJ2-1; 12 bases are a match to TRBD2. With V trimmed by 5 bases and J by 9 bases, 5 bases remained unmatched. CDR1 and CDR2 (germline): LGHNA, YNFKEQ. The CDR3 length is 14 residues. In nucleotides, the CDR3 is TGTGCCAGCAGCAGACTAGCGGGAGCTGGTGAGCAGTTCTTC. Encoded protein: CASSRLAGAGEQFF.

This clonotype was counted between two and nine times. The rearrangement links TRBV19 to TRBJ1-3, with D hard to call. Germline V gene lookup returns CDR1 LNHDA and CDR2 SQIVND (reference sequence). V lost 3 bases to trimming and J lost 0 bases, with 9 bases between them. The CDR3 loop spans 15 amino acids. CDR3 in DNA: TGTGCCAGTAGTATTTTACCCGACTCTGGAAACACCATATATTTT. Translating it yields CASSILPDSGNTIYF.

The gene calls are TRBV9 and TRBJ2-7, with D maybe TRBD1 (5 bases). The germline V gene has CDR1 SGDLS and CDR2 YYNGEE. Trimming took off 0 bases at V and 6 bases at J, with 19 bases between the two ends. The CDR3 contains 16 residues. CDR3: CASSVDRAGQISEQYF. As DNA, the CDR3 is TGTGCCAGCAGCGTAGATCGGGCAGGGCAAATTTCCGAGCAGTACTTC.

The CDR3: CASSLALLPGELFF. The CDR3 nucleotides are TGTGCCAGCAGCTTAGCGCTTCTTCCGGGGGAGCTGTTTTTT. V usage is TRBV7-9 and J usage is TRBJ2-2; D is unclear. Germline values: CDR1 SEHNR, CDR2 FQNEAQ (reference sequence). There are 14 residues in the CDR3. The ends were cut back, 0 bases at V and 8 bases at J, with 10 bases in the middle.

This clonotype was counted a few times. The genes are TRBV10-3 and TRBJ2-1; D remains unclear. V lost 4 bases, J lost 6 bases, and 13 bases lay in between. Germline V lookup: CDR1 ENHRY, CDR2 SYGVKD. The CDR3 loop spans 14 amino acids. The CDR3 loop reads CAISASQAPNEQFF. The DNA of the CDR3 is TGTGCCATCAGTGCGTCCCAAGCCCCCAATGAGCAGTTCTTC.

This chain's CDR3 is CASSPRGTSGRGQETQYF. Written as DNA, the CDR3 is TGTGCCAGCTCACCCCGAGGGACTAGCGGGAGAGGCCAAGAGACCCAGTACTTC. V and J are TRBV18 and TRBJ2-5; 14 bases map to TRBD2. After removal of 3 bases from V and 1 base from J, the junction contained 7 bases not matched to a gene. The germline gives CDR1 KGHSH, CDR2 LQKENI. This CDR3 has 18 residues.

This clonotype was observed a handful of times. The rearrangement links TRBV27 to TRBJ1-2; no reliable D call. Germline V gives CDR1 MNHEY, CDR2 SMNVEV (reference sequence). The CDR3 is 12 amino acids. Trimming cost V 2 bases and J 4 bases, with 5 bases left between them. The CDR3 region has the DNA TGTGCCAGCAGTTTAAAGGGCTATGGCTACACCTTC. Translated, it gives CASSLKGYGYTF.

As DNA, the CDR3 is TGTGCCACCAGTGATTCTCGGACAGTGGGTGAAGCTTTCTTT. Protein sequence: CATSDSRTVGEAFF. The chain uses TRBV24-1 and TRBJ1-1, with a tentative D call TRBD1 (6 bases). Trimming removed 2 bases at V and 7 bases at J, with 13 bases between. CDR1 and CDR2 from the germline V gene are KGHDR and SFDVKD. CDR3 length: 14 amino acids.

This clonotype was observed a handful of times. This sequence joins TRBV7-2 and TRBJ1-2; D unclear. The V and J ends lost 5 bases and 3 bases respectively, with 16 bases between them. The CDR3 is made up of 15 amino acids. CDR1 and CDR2 (germline): SGHTA, FQGNSA. The CDR3 here is CASSPRVSTHYGYTF. CDR3 nucleotides: TGTGCCAGCAGCCCACGCGTCAGTACCCACTATGGCTACACCTTC.

This clonotype was seen a handful of times. The chain couples TRBV13 to TRBJ2-2, with no clear D. V gave up 3 bases and J gave up 0 bases, with 8 bases separating them. The CDR3 is 15 residues long. Per germline, CDR1 PRHDT and CDR2 FYEKMQ (reference sequence). CDR3 loop: CASSFQFANTGELFF. CDR3 bases: TGTGCCAGCAGCTTCCAGTTCGCGAACACCGGGGAGCTGTTTTTT.

This rearrangement joins TRBV12-3 or TRBV12-4 to TRBJ1-1; D is ambiguous. This CDR3 is 15 amino acids long. The germline V and J ends were trimmed by 1 base and 6 bases, with 15 bases remaining between them. The CDR3 protein is CASSLENTENPEAFF. The CDR3, as DNA: TGTGCCAGCAGTTTAGAGAACACGGAGAATCCTGAAGCTTTCTTT.

J is TRBJ2-5 and V is TRBV21-1; the DNA was not used to check the table's D call, TRBD2. TRBV21-1 is labeled a pseudogene. CDR3 length: 15 residues. The CDR3, as DNA: TGTGCCAGCAGCATCGAAGGCCCCAGGGAGGAGACCCAGTACTTC. Protein product: CASSIEGPREETQYF.

The chain carries TRBV6-2 or TRBV6-3 and TRBJ1-2; tentative D call: TRBD1 (6 bases). The CDR3 loop spans 13 amino acids. Between the trimmed V and J ends, which lost 8 bases and 3 bases, there was a span of 13 bases. CDR1 is MNHEY, CDR2 SVGEGT, per germline. The CDR3 sequence is CASQRNRDYGYTF. In nucleotides, the CDR3 is TGTGCCAGCCAACGGAACAGGGACTATGGCTACACCTTC.

The genes are TRBV12-3 or TRBV12-4 and TRBJ1-2, with 9 nucleotides matching TRBD1. After removal of 5 bases from V and 6 bases from J, the junction contained 7 bases not matched to a gene. CDR3 length: 14 amino acids. CDR3 coding DNA: TGTGCCAGCAGTCCCTTACAGGGGGCACATGGCTACACCTTC. It yields the protein CASSPLQGAHGYTF.

This chain joins TRBV5-1 and TRBJ2-1, with TRBD2 identical over 7 bases. V lost 0 bases and J lost 8; bases outside the gene matches: 5. The germline V gene encodes CDR1 SGHRS and CDR2 YFSETQ. The CDR3 extends over 14 amino acids. Here the CDR3 DNA reads TGCGCCAGCAGCTTGGAGGGACTACTCGATGAGCAGTTCTTC. Its translation: CASSLEGLLDEQFF.

The rearrangement joins TRBV20-1 to TRBJ2-7, with TRBD2 matching 13 bases. CDR3 length: 17 amino acids. Trimming cost V 4 bases and J 2 bases; bases outside gene matches: 11. Per germline, CDR1 DFQATT and CDR2 SNEGSKA (reference sequence). The chain's CDR3 is CSATGTSGRGSTYEQYF. The DNA of the CDR3 is TGCAGTGCTACCGGTACTAGCGGGAGGGGTAGCACCTACGAGCAGTACTTC.

This clonotype was seen a handful of times. The gene calls are TRBV4-2 and TRBJ2-5, with 10 bases that match TRBD2. V gave up 2 bases and J gave up 2 bases; unmatched junction bases: 5. CDR1 is LGHNA, CDR2 YNFKEQ, per germline. This CDR3 has 16 amino acids. Here the CDR3 reads CASSQPGTSEQETQYF. DNA for the CDR3: TGTGCCAGCAGCCAACCGGGGACTAGCGAGCAAGAGACCCAGTACTTC.

This chain uses TRBV15 with TRBJ2-7, with D tentatively TRBD1 (6 bases). Germline CDR1 reads LNHNV; CDR2 reads YYDKDF (reference sequence). V dropped 7 bases and J dropped 6 bases, with 16 bases sitting between them. There are 13 residues in the CDR3. The CDR3 protein is CATTRGGRPEQYF. CDR3 DNA: TGTGCCACCACCCGAGGGGGTCGCCCCGAGCAGTACTTC.